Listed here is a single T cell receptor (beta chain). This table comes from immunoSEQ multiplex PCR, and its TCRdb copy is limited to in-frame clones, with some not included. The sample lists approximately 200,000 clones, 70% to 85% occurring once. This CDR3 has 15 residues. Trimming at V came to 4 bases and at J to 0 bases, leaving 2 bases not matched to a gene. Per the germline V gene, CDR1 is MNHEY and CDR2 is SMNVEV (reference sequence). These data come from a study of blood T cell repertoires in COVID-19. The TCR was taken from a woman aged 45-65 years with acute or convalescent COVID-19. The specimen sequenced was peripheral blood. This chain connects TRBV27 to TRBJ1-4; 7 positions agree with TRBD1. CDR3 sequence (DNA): TGTGCCAGCAGTTCCACAGGGGCAACTAATGAAAAACTGTTTTTT. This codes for CASSSTGATNEKLFF.